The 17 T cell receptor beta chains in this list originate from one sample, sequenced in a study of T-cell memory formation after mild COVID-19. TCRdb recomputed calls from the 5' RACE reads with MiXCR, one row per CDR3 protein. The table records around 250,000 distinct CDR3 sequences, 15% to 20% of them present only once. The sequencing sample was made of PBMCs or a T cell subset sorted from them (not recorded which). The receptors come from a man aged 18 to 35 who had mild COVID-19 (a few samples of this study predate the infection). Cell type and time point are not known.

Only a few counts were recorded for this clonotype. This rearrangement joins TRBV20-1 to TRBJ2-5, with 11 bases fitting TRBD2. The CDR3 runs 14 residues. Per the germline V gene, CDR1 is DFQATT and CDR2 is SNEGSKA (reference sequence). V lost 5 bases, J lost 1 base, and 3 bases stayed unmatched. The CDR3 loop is CSAGGLAGQETQYF. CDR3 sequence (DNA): TGCAGTGCTGGAGGACTAGCGGGCCAAGAGACCCAGTACTTC.

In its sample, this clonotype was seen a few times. The CDR3 loop reads CASSGWDRKSSYEQYV. The CDR3 nucleotides are TGCGCCAGCAGCGGGTGGGACAGGAAGAGCTCCTACGAGCAGTACGTC. The chain is built from TRBV5-1 and TRBJ2-7; 8 nucleotides align to TRBD1. Germline values: CDR1 SGHRS, CDR2 YFSETQ. V lost 4 bases to trimming and J lost 0 bases; unmatched junction nucleotides: 9. This CDR3 comprises 16 residues.

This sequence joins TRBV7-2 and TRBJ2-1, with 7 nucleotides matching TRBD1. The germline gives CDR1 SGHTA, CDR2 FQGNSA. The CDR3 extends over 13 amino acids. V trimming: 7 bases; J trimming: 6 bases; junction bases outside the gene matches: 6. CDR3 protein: CASTTYRGNEQFF. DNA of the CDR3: TGTGCCAGCACAACCTACAGGGGCAATGAGCAGTTCTTC.

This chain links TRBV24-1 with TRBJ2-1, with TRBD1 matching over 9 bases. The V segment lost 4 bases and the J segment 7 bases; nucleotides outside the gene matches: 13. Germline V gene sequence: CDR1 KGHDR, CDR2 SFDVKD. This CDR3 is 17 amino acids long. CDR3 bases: TGTGCCACCAGTGAGGGGTACCGGGACAGGGTGGCGAATGAGCAGTTCTTC. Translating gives CATSEGYRDRVANEQFF.

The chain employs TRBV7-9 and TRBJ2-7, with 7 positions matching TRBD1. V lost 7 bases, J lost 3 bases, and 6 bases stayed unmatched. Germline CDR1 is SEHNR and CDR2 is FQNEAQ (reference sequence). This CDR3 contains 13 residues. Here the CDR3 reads CASMNRGYYEQYF. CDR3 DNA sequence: TGTGCCAGCATGAACAGGGGCTACTACGAGCAGTACTTC.

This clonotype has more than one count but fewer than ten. The CDR3 here is CASSYGTGLNSPLHF. The CDR3 coding sequence is TGTGCCAGCAGTTACGGGACAGGGCTTAATTCACCCCTCCACTTT. This sequence joins TRBV6-5 and TRBJ1-6; 9 nucleotides agree with TRBD1. Trimming took 2 bases from V and 6 from J; bases not matched to a gene: 2. The germline V gene has CDR1 MNHEY and CDR2 SVGAGI. This CDR3 has 15 amino acids.

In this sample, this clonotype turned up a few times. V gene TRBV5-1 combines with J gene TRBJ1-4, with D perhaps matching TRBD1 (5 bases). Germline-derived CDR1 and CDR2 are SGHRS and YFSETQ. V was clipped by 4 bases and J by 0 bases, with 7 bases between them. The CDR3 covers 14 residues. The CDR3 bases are TGCGCCAGCAGCCGGGACCCAACTAATGAAAAACTGTTTTTT. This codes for CASSRDPTNEKLFF.

CDR3 DNA sequence: TGCAGTGCTAGGGCAGACAAGGGTTACAGTCAGCCCCAGCATTTT. Amino acid sequence: CSARADKGYSQPQHF. The chain has TRBV20-1 and TRBJ1-5, with D uncertain. The CDR3 has 15 amino acids. Deletions cut 3 bases from V and 6 bases from J, with 18 bases between. Germline CDR1 reads DFQATT; CDR2 reads SNEGSKA (reference sequence).

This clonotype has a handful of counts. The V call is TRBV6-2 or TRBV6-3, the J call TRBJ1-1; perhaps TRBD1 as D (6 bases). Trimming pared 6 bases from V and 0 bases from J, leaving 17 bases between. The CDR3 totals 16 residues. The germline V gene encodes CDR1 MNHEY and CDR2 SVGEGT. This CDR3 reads CASSSPSGTLNTEAFF. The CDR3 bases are TGTGCCAGCAGCTCTCCCTCCGGGACACTGAACACTGAAGCTTTCTTT.

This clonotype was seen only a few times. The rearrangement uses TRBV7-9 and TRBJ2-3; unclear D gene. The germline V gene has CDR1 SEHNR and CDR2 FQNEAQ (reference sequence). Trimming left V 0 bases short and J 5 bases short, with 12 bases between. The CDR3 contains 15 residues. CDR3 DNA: TGTGCCAGCAGCTTAGCGAGCGCTTTTGGAGATACGCAGTATTTT. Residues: CASSLASAFGDTQYF.

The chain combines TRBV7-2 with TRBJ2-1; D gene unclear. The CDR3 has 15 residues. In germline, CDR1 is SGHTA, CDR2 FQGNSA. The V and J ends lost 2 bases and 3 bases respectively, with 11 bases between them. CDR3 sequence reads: CASSLMGQIYNEQFF. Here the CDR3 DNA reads TGTGCCAGCAGCTTAATGGGCCAGATCTACAATGAGCAGTTCTTC.

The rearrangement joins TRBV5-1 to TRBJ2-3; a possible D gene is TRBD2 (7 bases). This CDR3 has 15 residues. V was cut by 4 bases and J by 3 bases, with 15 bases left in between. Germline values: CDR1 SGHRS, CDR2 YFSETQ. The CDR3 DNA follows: TGCGCCAGCAGCATCTCGAAGGGGGGGACAGATACGCAGTATTTT. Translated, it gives CASSISKGGTDTQYF.

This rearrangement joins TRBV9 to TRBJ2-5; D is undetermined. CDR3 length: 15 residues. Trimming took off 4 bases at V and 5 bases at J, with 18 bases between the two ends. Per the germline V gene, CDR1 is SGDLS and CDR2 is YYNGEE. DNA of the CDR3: TGTGCCAGCAGCCCCCACGGCGAGGCCAGGGAGACCCAGTACTTC. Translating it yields CASSPHGEARETQYF.

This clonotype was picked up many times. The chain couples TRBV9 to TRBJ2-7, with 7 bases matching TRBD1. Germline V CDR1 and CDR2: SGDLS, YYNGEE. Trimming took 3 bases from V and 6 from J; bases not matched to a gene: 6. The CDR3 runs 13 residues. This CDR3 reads CASSAEGQREQYF. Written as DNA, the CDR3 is TGTGCCAGCAGCGCAGAGGGACAGCGCGAGCAGTACTTC.

The CDR3 protein is CASSPQYLNTEAFF. Here the CDR3 DNA reads TGTGCCAGCAGTCCCCAGTACTTGAACACTGAAGCTTTCTTT. The chain couples TRBV12-3 or TRBV12-4 to TRBJ1-1; D unresolved. V dropped 5 bases and J dropped 0 bases, with 10 bases sitting between them. The CDR3 spans 14 residues.

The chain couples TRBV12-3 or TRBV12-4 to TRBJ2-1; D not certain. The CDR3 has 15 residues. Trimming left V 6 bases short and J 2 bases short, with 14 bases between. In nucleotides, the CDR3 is TGTGCCAGCAGCTACGACCCCCTGGCCTACAATGAGCAGTTCTTC. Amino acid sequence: CASSYDPLAYNEQFF.

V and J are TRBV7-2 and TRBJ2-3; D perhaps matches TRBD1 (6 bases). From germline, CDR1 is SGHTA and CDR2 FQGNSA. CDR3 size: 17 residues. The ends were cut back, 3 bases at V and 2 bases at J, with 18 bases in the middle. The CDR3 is CASSFVAGAGLTDTQYF. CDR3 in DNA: TGTGCCAGCAGCTTCGTCGCAGGGGCAGGTCTCACAGATACGCAGTATTTT.